This T cell receptor (beta chain) was sequenced in a study of CD8 T cells in Susac syndrome. The germline V gene has CDR1 KGHSH and CDR2 LQKENI. This CDR3 is built from 18 residues. J lost 2 bases, V lost 0 bases, and 9 bases had no gene match. Reverse transcription of about 0.5 to 1 ug RNA used random hexamers. TCRdb itself ran the immunoSEQ multiplex PCR reads through MiXCR, one entry per CDR3 protein. The table records under 200,000 distinct CDR3 sequences, 85% to 95% of them present only once. The source material was CD4+ T cells from PBMCs. The clonotype was recovered from a human donor in good health. The gene calls are TRBV18 and TRBJ2-5; 10 bases are shared with TRBD1. CDR3 in DNA: TGTGCCAGCTCACCACCGGGTTTCGGGACAGGGGTACAAGAGACCCAGTACTTC. Amino acids: CASSPPGFGTGVQETQYF.